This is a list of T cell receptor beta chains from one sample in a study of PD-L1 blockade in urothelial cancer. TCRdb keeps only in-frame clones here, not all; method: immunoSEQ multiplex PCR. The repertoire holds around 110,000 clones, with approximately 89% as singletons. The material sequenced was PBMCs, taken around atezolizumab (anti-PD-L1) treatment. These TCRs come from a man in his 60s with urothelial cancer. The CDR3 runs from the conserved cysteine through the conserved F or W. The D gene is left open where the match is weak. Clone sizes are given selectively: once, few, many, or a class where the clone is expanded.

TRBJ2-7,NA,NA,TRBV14,TGTGCCAGCAGCCAAGATCGTCGCGGCAAATACGAGCAGTACTTC,CASSQDRRGKYEQYF
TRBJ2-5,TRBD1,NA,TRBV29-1,TGCAGCGTGGGACAGGGGGGCCAAGAGACCCAGTACTTC,CSVGQGGQETQYF
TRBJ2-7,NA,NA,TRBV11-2,TGTGCCAGCAGCCTTGGGCCAGGGTTGAGCTCCTACGAGCAGTACTTC,CASSLGPGLSSYEQYF
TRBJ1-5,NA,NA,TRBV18,TGTGCCAGCTCACCTTTGAATAGAGGAGATCAGCCCCAGCATTTT,CASSPLNRGDQPQHF
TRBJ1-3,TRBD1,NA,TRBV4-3,TGCGCCAGCAGCCCCGATGCCGGGACAGGGGCTGGAAACACCATATATTTT,CASSPDAGTGAGNTIYF
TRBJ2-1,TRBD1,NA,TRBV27,TGTGCCAGCAGTTTAAGAAGGACAGGTTTTGATGAGCAGTTCTTC,CASSLRRTGFDEQFF
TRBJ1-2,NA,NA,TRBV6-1,TGTGCCAGCAGTGACACATTTAACTATGGCTACACCTTC,CASSDTFNYGYTF
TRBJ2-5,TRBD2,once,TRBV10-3,TGTGCCATCAGCCGGGAGGGCTACGAGACCCAGTACTTC,CAISREGYETQYF
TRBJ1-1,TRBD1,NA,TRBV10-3,TGTGCCATCAGTGCCAATGAGGGGACAGGGGGATACACTGAAGCTTTCTTT,CAISANEGTGGYTEAFF
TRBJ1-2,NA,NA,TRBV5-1,TGCGCCAGCAGCTTGGTCCCAGGATCGGACTATGGCTACACCTTC,CASSLVPGSDYGYTF
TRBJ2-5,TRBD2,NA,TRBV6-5,TGTGCCAGCGCCGCGGGAGGGCCCCCCGAGACCCAGTACTTC,CASAAGGPPETQYF
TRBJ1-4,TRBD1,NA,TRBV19,TGTGCCAGTACCAACTCCCAGGGGGCGGTGGCTAATGAAAAACTGTTTTTT,CASTNSQGAVANEKLFF
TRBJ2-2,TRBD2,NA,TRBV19,TGTGCCATCAAGCGGGATCTGGGAACCGGGGAGCTATTTTTT,CAIKRDLGTGELFF
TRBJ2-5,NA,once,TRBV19,TGTGCCAGTAGCATTGGTCACGGGACACAAGAGACCCAGTACTTC,CASSIGHGTQETQYF
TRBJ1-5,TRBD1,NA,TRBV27,TGTGCCAGCAGTTCCCGGGACAGTTCCTATAGCAATCAGCCCCAGCATTTT,CASSSRDSSYSNQPQHF
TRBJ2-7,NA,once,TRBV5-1,TGCGCCAGCAGCTTGGGACAGGCTCCCTACGAGCAGTACTTC,CASSLGQAPYEQYF
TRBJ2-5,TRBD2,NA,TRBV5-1,TGCGCCAGCAGCTTTCAGTCTAGCGGACAAGAGACCCAGTACTTC,CASSFQSSGQETQYF
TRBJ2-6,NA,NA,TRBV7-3,TGTGCCAGCAGCATTATTACACGCTTACAAAGTCGGGCCAACGTCCTGACTTTC,CASSIITRLQSRANVLTF
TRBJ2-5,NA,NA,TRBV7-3,TGTGCCAGCAGCTTAACGCCCAGCCAAGAGACCCAGTACTTC,CASSLTPSQETQYF
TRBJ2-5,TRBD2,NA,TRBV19,TGTGCCAGTAGTACCCGCCAGTTGGTAGCGGGACAAGAGACCCAGTACTTC,CASSTRQLVAGQETQYF
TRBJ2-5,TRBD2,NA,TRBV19,TGTGCCAGTAGTATAGGGGGAGGGCTGGAGACCCAGTACTTC,CASSIGGGLETQYF
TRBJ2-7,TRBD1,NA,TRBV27,TGTGCCAGCAGTTCTCGGACAGGGGGCATTTACGAGCAGTACTTC,CASSSRTGGIYEQYF
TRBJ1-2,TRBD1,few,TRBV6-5,TGTGCCAGCAGGAAACGGCAGGGGGAAGGCGGCTACACCTTC,CASRKRQGEGGYTF
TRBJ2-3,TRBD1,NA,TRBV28,TGTGCCAGCACTCACCGGGACAGGGGGCGCGGAAGGGGGACAGATACGCAGTATTTT,CASTHRDRGRGRGTDTQYF
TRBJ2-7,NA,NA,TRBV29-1,TGCAGCGCCGTAGCAAGCTTCCTCTCCTACGAGCAGTACTTC,CSAVASFLSYEQYF
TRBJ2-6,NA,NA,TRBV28,TGTGCCAGCAGTTGGCGGACTGGGGCCAACGTCCTGACTTTC,CASSWRTGANVLTF
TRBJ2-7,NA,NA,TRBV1,TGCACCAGCAGCCAAGGCCCCCAAGCGCCTCCCTACGAGCAGTACTTC,CTSSQGPQAPPYEQYF
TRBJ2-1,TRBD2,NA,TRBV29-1,TGCAGGGCCGCTAGCGGGGCCCCGACCAATGAGCAGTTCTTC,CRAASGAPTNEQFF
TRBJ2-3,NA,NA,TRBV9,TGTGCCAGCAGCGTGATAGCAGCGAGCACAGATACGCAGTATTTT,CASSVIAASTDTQYF
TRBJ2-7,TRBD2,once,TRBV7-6,TGTGCCAGCAGCTTAGGTGGGGGGAGGGCGACCTACGAGCAGTACTTC,CASSLGGGRATYEQYF
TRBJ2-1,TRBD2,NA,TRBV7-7,TGTGCTAGCAGCTTAGGCCTAGCGGCCTACAATGAGCAGTTCTTC,CASSLGLAAYNEQFF
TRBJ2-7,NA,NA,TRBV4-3,TGCGCCAGCAGCCAAGGAACAGGATCCGGCGAGCAGTACTTC,CASSQGTGSGEQYF
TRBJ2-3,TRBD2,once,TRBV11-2,TGTGCCAGCAGCGGACGGTGGGCGCGGGGGGGCTCAGATACGCAGTATTTT,CASSGRWARGGSDTQYF
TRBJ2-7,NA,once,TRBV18,TGTGCCAGCTCAGAAGACAGCGACCTATACGAGCAGTACTTC,CASSEDSDLYEQYF
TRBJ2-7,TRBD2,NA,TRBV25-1,TGTGCCAGCAGTGATCTTACTAGCGCAAGCTACGAGCAGTACTTC,CASSDLTSASYEQYF
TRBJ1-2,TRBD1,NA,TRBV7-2,TGTGCCAGCAGCCCAGGACGGGAGGGGGCGAACTATGGCTACACCTTC,CASSPGREGANYGYTF
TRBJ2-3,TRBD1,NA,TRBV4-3,TGCGCCAGCAGCCAAGATGGGACAGGGGGCCCAGATACGCAGTATTTT,CASSQDGTGGPDTQYF
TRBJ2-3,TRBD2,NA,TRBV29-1,TGCAGCGTTAGGCGGGGGGGGTCAGATACGCAGTATTTT,CSVRRGGSDTQYF
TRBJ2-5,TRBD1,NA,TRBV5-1,TGCGCCAGCAGCACCGGACAGGGGCCTCAAGAGACCCAGTACTTC,CASSTGQGPQETQYF
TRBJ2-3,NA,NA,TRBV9,TGTGCCAGCAGCCCGGGACTTAGCACAGATACGCAGTATTTT,CASSPGLSTDTQYF